One sample yielded the 26 T cell receptor beta chains listed below, sequenced in a study of blood T cells in healthy people across ages. Through a sample-barcoded 5' primer and a J-beta primer mix, a second PCR was run for roughly 6 to 12 cycles. TCRdb re-analysed the 5' RACE reads in MiXCR, keeping a single row per CDR3 protein. The table records under 1,000,000 distinct CDR3 sequences, about 34% of them present only once. Source material: blood. These receptor sequences come from a man between 18 and 35 years old in good health.

The chain uses TRBV12-3 or TRBV12-4 and TRBJ2-1; 8 bases align to TRBD2. CDR3 length: 15 amino acids. The V gene end was trimmed by 4 bases and the J gene end by 7 bases; junction bases not matched to a gene: 9. Here the CDR3 reads CASSSRGGPVNEQFF. CDR3 DNA sequence: TGTGCCAGCAGTTCCCGGGGGGGTCCCGTGAATGAGCAGTTCTTC.

In its sample, this clonotype was seen many times. The J gene is TRBJ2-5, the V gene TRBV7-2, with 7 bases identical to TRBD1. Germline V gene lookup returns CDR1 SGHTA and CDR2 FQGNSA. CDR3 length: 14 residues. J lost 3 bases, V lost 5 bases, and 6 bases had no gene match. For the CDR3, the DNA is TGTGCCAGCAGCCGGTTACAGGGGAAAGAGACCCAGTACTTC. It translates to CASSRLQGKETQYF.

The chain links TRBV7-9 to TRBJ2-2; D perhaps matches TRBD1 (5 bases). V gave up 8 bases and J gave up 0 bases, with 13 bases separating them. There are 15 residues in the CDR3. Germline V lookup: CDR1 SEHNR, CDR2 FQNEAQ (reference sequence). The CDR3 spells CASGASFANTGELFF. In nucleotides, the CDR3 is TGTGCCAGCGGGGCCTCGTTCGCGAACACCGGGGAGCTGTTTTTT. Full variable domain (remainder filled in from reference TRBV7-9 and TRBJ2-2): DTGVSQNPRHKITKRGQNVTFRCDPISEHNRLYWYRQTLGQGPEFLTYFQNEAQLEKSRLLSDRFSAERPKGSFSTLEIQRTEQGDSAMYLCASGASFANTGELFFGEGSRLTVL.

The chain carries TRBV20-1 and TRBJ1-2, with D unresolved. The CDR3 length is 14 residues. V lost 1 base to trimming and J lost 4 bases, with 13 bases between them. The germline gives CDR1 DFQATT, CDR2 SNEGSKA (reference sequence). In nucleotides, the CDR3 is TGCAGTGCTAGAGTCGAGGTGGGAGTCTATGGCTACACCTTC. This translates into CSARVEVGVYGYTF.

J is TRBJ1-2 and V is TRBV20-1; D gene uncertain. Trimming removed 1 base at V and 1 base at J, with 10 bases between. The CDR3 is made up of 14 amino acids. Germline-derived CDR1 and CDR2 are DFQATT and SNEGSKA (reference sequence). The CDR3 coding sequence is TGCAGTGCTAGAGGGGTTCATTATAACTATGGCTACACCTTC. Its translation: CSARGVHYNYGYTF.

The chain carries TRBV18 and TRBJ1-2; 7 nucleotides line up with TRBD1. The CDR3 consists of 16 residues. V was pared by 3 bases and J by 4 bases, with 11 bases of the junction left unmatched. CDR1 and CDR2 from the germline V gene are KGHSH and LQKENI. The CDR3 nucleotides read TGTGCCAGCTCACCGGACAGGCTGGGGACTACCTATGGCTACACCTTC. This codes for CASSPDRLGTTYGYTF.

CDR3 sequence reads: CASSPGGVQPQHF. DNA of the CDR3: TGTGCCAGCAGCCCGGGGGGCGTTCAGCCCCAGCATTTT. This sequence joins TRBV7-2 and TRBJ1-5; D is perhaps TRBD1 (6 bases). Between the trimmed V and J ends, which lost 5 bases and 6 bases, there was a span of 11 bases. This CDR3 comprises 13 residues. Looked up from germline, CDR1 is SGHTA and CDR2 is FQGNSA.

This clonotype was counted many times. The J gene is TRBJ2-7, the V gene TRBV20-1; D uncertain. CDR3 length: 14 residues. Trimming removed 5 bases at V and 2 bases at J, with 16 bases between. CDR1 is DFQATT and CDR2 is SNEGSKA in the germline V gene (reference sequence). CDR3 nucleotides: TGCAGTGCTGTATTTGACCTCCTGGCCTACGAGCAGTACTTC. Translated: CSAVFDLLAYEQYF.

This clonotype was seen a handful of times. This sequence joins TRBV6-2 or TRBV6-3 and TRBJ2-5; D is perhaps TRBD1 (6 bases). Deletions cut 0 bases from V and 5 bases from J, with 13 bases between. Per the germline V gene, CDR1 is MNHEY and CDR2 is SVGEGT. This CDR3 spans 15 amino acids. The CDR3 reads CASSYSYREGETQYF. In nucleotides, the CDR3 is TGTGCCAGCAGTTACTCCTACAGGGAAGGGGAGACCCAGTACTTC.

This clonotype was seen a few times. The chain uses TRBV9 and TRBJ2-1; TRBD2 agrees at 10 bases. Germline trimming cut 0 bases from V and 4 bases from J; bases unmatched to any gene: 4. Germline V gene lookup returns CDR1 SGDLS and CDR2 YYNGEE. CDR3 length: 16 residues. The CDR3 DNA reads TGTGCCAGCAGCGTAGGGAGCGGGGGGGGATACAATGAGCAGTTCTTC. Amino acid sequence: CASSVGSGGGYNEQFF.

V and J are TRBV5-5 and TRBJ2-1; either TRBD1 or TRBD2 may supply D (5 bases each). The DNA end lines up better with TRBJ2-7; the J call may be wrong. The CDR3 covers 13 residues. Germline CDR1 reads SGHKS; CDR2 reads YYEKEE (reference sequence). The CDR3 DNA reads TGTGCCAGCACCTGGGACGGGCGCAATGAGCAGTACTTC. Translation: CASTWDGRNEQYF.

The chain is built from TRBV28 and TRBJ1-2, with no clear D. CDR1 is MDHEN and CDR2 is SYDVKM in the germline V gene. This CDR3 has 11 amino acids. The V gene lost 3 bases and the J gene lost 8 bases, with 7 bases spanning the gap. This CDR3 is CASSFHNGYTF. The CDR3 DNA reads as TGTGCCAGCAGTTTCCACAACGGCTACACCTTC.

This clonotype was observed once. This chain connects TRBV15 to TRBJ1-1; D ambiguous. Germline V lookup: CDR1 LNHNV, CDR2 YYDKDF (reference sequence). Trimming shortened V by 4 bases and J by 1 base, and 10 bases separated the two germline ends. There are 14 residues in the CDR3. CDR3 sequence reads: CATSNGDPNTEAFF. For the CDR3, the DNA is TGTGCCACCAGCAACGGAGATCCGAACACTGAAGCTTTCTTT.

Here the CDR3 DNA reads TGCGCCAGCAGCCGCGGGACTTGGCTCACAGATACGCAGTATTTT. Protein product: CASSRGTWLTDTQYF. The chain combines TRBV5-1 with TRBJ2-3, with a weak D call TRBD2 (6 bases). This CDR3 is 15 amino acids long. The V end lost 4 bases, the J end lost 2 bases, and 14 bases lay between the germline ends. In germline, CDR1 is SGHRS, CDR2 YFSETQ. Full variable domain (rest looked up from reference TRBV5-1 and TRBJ2-3): KAGVTQTPRYLIKTRGQQVTLSCSPISGHRSVSWYQQTPGQGLQFLFEYFSETQRNKGNFPGRFSGRQFSNSRSEMNVSTLELGDSALYLCASSRGTWLTDTQYFGPGTRLTVL.

DNA of the CDR3: TGCGCCAGCAGCCAAGATTTGGGCAGGGGCCTCTCTGGGGCCAACGTCCTGACTTTC. Its translation is CASSQDLGRGLSGANVLTF. The chain carries TRBV4-1 and TRBJ2-6; weak D call: TRBD1 (6 bases). The CDR3 runs 19 residues. Germline CDR1 is MGHRA and CDR2 is YSYEKL. The V gene lost 0 bases and the J gene lost 0 bases, with 15 bases spanning the gap.

The rearrangement uses TRBV20-1 and TRBJ1-1; D not certain. CDR1 is DFQATT, CDR2 SNEGSKA, per germline (reference sequence). This CDR3 contains 11 residues. CDR3 DNA: TGCAGGGAAGACGCGGGCACTGAAGCTTTCTTT. This encodes CREDAGTEAFF.

At least ten counts were recorded for this clonotype. The chain employs TRBV4-2 and TRBJ2-1, with D possibly TRBD2 on 5 matching bases. The CDR3 runs 14 residues. V dropped 0 bases and J dropped 6 bases, with 9 bases sitting between them. In germline, CDR1 is LGHNA, CDR2 YNFKEQ. CDR3 in amino acids: CASSQDVGVNEQFF. The CDR3 DNA sequence: TGTGCCAGCAGCCAAGACGTCGGGGTCAATGAGCAGTTCTTC.

This chain uses TRBV12-3 or TRBV12-4 with TRBJ2-6, with 7 bases aligning to TRBD1. The junction had 4 bases not matched to a gene; V was cut back by 5 bases and J by 9 bases. The CDR3 has 13 residues. CDR3 residues: CASSPGQINVLTF. The CDR3 DNA reads as TGTGCCAGCAGTCCGGGACAGATCAACGTCCTGACTTTC.

This clonotype was seen more than once but under ten times. This chain links TRBV27 with TRBJ1-1; no clear D gene. CDR3 length: 16 amino acids. V was shortened by 3 bases and J by 1 base, with 15 bases between the two germline ends. Germline values: CDR1 MNHEY, CDR2 SMNVEV (reference sequence). The CDR3 spells CASSFRNAGTNTEAFF. In nucleotides, the CDR3 is TGTGCCAGCAGTTTTCGCAACGCGGGAACGAACACTGAAGCTTTCTTT.

This clonotype occurred a few times. The CDR3 protein is CASSDSTDSPNYGYTF. In DNA form, the CDR3 reads TGTGCCAGCAGTGACTCGACGGACAGTCCTAACTATGGCTACACCTTC. J is TRBJ1-2 and V is TRBV6-4; weak D call: TRBD1 (6 bases). The CDR3 has 16 residues. Per the germline V gene, CDR1 is MRHNA and CDR2 is SNTAGT. The V gene lost 0 bases and the J gene lost 0 bases, with 11 bases spanning the gap.

This clonotype was counted between two and nine times. The gene calls are TRBV20-1 and TRBJ2-7; the D gene is possibly TRBD2 (6 bases). CDR3 length: 12 amino acids. With 3 bases removed from V and 7 bases from J, the gap between germline ends came to 13 bases. The germline V gene has CDR1 DFQATT and CDR2 SNEGSKA (reference sequence). The CDR3 DNA sequence: TGCAGTGCTAGTGGAGGGGTCTATGAGCAGTACTTC. Its protein product is CSASGGVYEQYF.

The chain carries TRBV20-1 and TRBJ1-3; no clear D gene. The CDR3 contains 13 residues. The germline V gene encodes CDR1 DFQATT and CDR2 SNEGSKA (reference sequence). Trimming took 5 bases from V and 1 from J, leaving 9 bases between them. The CDR3 loop reads CSAAEPSGNTIYF. DNA of the CDR3: TGCAGTGCTGCGGAGCCGTCTGGAAACACCATATATTTT.

This clonotype has more than one count but fewer than ten. V is TRBV18 and J is TRBJ2-5, with D possibly matching TRBD2 (6 bases). The J call could be wrong; TRBJ2-4 is a better fit for the DNA end. The CDR3 covers 15 residues. In germline, CDR1 is KGHSH, CDR2 LQKENI. The CDR3 DNA reads TGTGCCAGCTCACTGACTAGAGGTGGCCTTGACATTCAGTACTTC. Amino acids: CASSLTRGGLDIQYF.

This clonotype has ten or more counts. The V call is TRBV7-2, the J call TRBJ1-5; 7 nucleotides match TRBD1. The germline CDR1 and CDR2 sequences are SGHTA and FQGNSA. Germline trimming cut 5 bases from V and 4 bases from J; bases unmatched to any gene: 8. CDR3 size: 15 residues. The CDR3 coding sequence is TGTGCCAGCAGCCTGAACAGGGGTTCTAATCAGCCCCAGCATTTT. Translating it yields CASSLNRGSNQPQHF.

A note on this clonotype: A single base separates this from a much larger clone, so it may be a read error. The chain joins TRBV10-3 to TRBJ2-7; D uncertain. There are 14 residues in the CDR3. CDR1 is ENHRY and CDR2 is SYGVKD in the germline V gene. V was clipped by 0 bases and J by 2 bases, with 8 bases between them. The CDR3 sequence is CAISESSFAYEQYF. CDR3 bases: TGTGCCATCAGTGAGTCGTCTTTCGCCTACGAGCAGTACTTC.

This clonotype came up a few times. V usage is TRBV12-3 or TRBV12-4 and J usage is TRBJ2-4; the D gene is possibly TRBD2 (6 bases). CDR3 length: 14 residues. The V end was cut by 2 bases, the J end by 4 bases, with 9 bases between. The CDR3 region is CASSLWAGKNIQYF. In nucleotides, the CDR3 is TGTGCCAGCAGTTTATGGGCGGGGAAAAACATTCAGTACTTC.